These 10 T cell receptor beta chains share one sample of origin, sequenced in a study of cytomegalovirus exposure and HLA in healthy donors. The PCR used 60 Vbeta and 13 Jbeta primers. Assay: immunoSEQ multiplex PCR; the TCRdb copy retains only in-frame clones and omits some. Of hundreds of thousands of clones in the sample, around 80% were seen once. Sequenced: PBMCs. The receptor set was obtained from a boy aged 5-17 years in good health and CMV-seronegative.

The chain is built from TRBV9 and TRBJ1-4, with 8 nucleotides matching TRBD1. The CDR3 has 14 amino acids. The junction had 7 bases not matched to a gene; V was cut back by 4 bases and J by 8 bases. CDR1 and CDR2 from the germline V gene are SGDLS and YYNGEE. CDR3 nucleotides: TGTGCCAGCAGCCTCCGGACAGGGCGCGAAAAACTGTTTTTT. It translates to CASSLRTGREKLFF.

This clone was detected only a few times. The chain has TRBV21-1 and TRBJ2-1; the table's TRBD2 call for D was not verified on the DNA. TRBV21-1 is an annotated pseudogene. The CDR3 has 15 residues. As DNA, the CDR3 is TGTGCCAGCAGCAAACGACTAGCCGCCTACAATGAGCAGTTCTTC. Translating it yields CASSKRLAAYNEQFF.

This rearrangement joins TRBV6-1 to TRBJ1-5; tentative D call: TRBD1 (5 bases). Germline V CDR1 and CDR2: MNHNS, SASEGT. Trimming stripped 4 bases from V and 0 bases from J, with 13 bases between. The CDR3 has 16 amino acids. The chain's CDR3 is CASSGRASYSNQPQHF. The CDR3 DNA reads as TGTGCCAGCAGTGGCAGGGCCTCCTATAGCAATCAGCCCCAGCATTTT.

The V call is TRBV6-5, the J call TRBJ1-1; a weak D match, TRBD1 (6 bases). The CDR3 length is 15 residues. V was trimmed by 7 bases and J by 2 bases, leaving 17 bases between them. Germline CDR1 is MNHEY and CDR2 is SVGAGI. CDR3 sequence: CASIQGIYANTEAFF. The CDR3 region has the DNA TGTGCCAGCATCCAGGGGATATATGCAAACACTGAAGCTTTCTTT.

The V gene is TRBV30, the J gene TRBJ2-7; TRBD2 aligns across 7 bases. The germline V gene has CDR1 GTSNPN and CDR2 SVGIG (reference sequence). This CDR3 region has 16 residues. Trimming took 1 base from V and 3 from J; bases not matched to a gene: 12. The CDR3 loop reads CAWSGERTRIVYEQYF. CDR3 nucleotide sequence: TGTGCCTGGAGTGGGGAAAGGACTAGAATCGTCTACGAGCAGTACTTC.

The chain is built from TRBV11-1 and TRBJ2-1, with 12 nucleotides matching TRBD2. There are 15 residues in the CDR3. Germline V CDR1 and CDR2: SGHAT, FQDESV (reference sequence). The V segment lost 3 bases and the J segment 7 bases; nucleotides outside the gene matches: 4. CDR3 nucleotides: TGTGCCAGCAGCTTTTCCCTAGCGGGGGGGAATGAGCAGTTCTTC. Amino acids: CASSFSLAGGNEQFF.

The chain is built from TRBV27 and TRBJ1-1; TRBD1 is a possible D gene (5 bases). CDR1 is MNHEY, CDR2 SMNVEV, per germline (reference sequence). Trimming stripped 3 bases from V and 0 bases from J, with 11 bases between. The CDR3 extends over 15 amino acids. This chain's CDR3 is CASSFIGAMNTEAFF. CDR3 DNA sequence: TGTGCCAGCAGTTTTATAGGGGCGATGAACACTGAAGCTTTCTTT.

This chain connects TRBV5-5 to TRBJ2-1, with TRBD2 identical over 8 bases. The CDR3 loop spans 15 amino acids. V lost 2 bases and J lost 6; bases outside the gene matches: 7. Germline V lookup: CDR1 SGHKS, CDR2 YYEKEE (reference sequence). The CDR3, as DNA: TGTGCCAGCAGCTTAAGAACCGGGGGGGGCAATGAGCAGTTCTTC. Residues: CASSLRTGGGNEQFF.

The chain combines TRBV5-1 with TRBJ2-1; D is unclear. The V and J ends lost 4 bases and 4 bases respectively, with 9 bases between them. Germline V CDR1 and CDR2: SGHRS, YFSETQ. CDR3 length: 13 amino acids. CDR3 region: CASSLAQYNEQFF. The CDR3 DNA sequence: TGCGCCAGCAGCCTGGCACAGTACAATGAGCAGTTCTTC.

The chain links TRBV7-6 to TRBJ2-1; the D is unclear. CDR3 length equals 12 residues. Germline loops: CDR1 SGHVS, CDR2 FNYEAQ. With 1 base removed from V and 10 bases from J, the gap between germline ends came to 8 bases. The CDR3 is CASSLEPEEQFF. CDR3 sequence (DNA): TGTGCCAGCAGCTTAGAACCGGAGGAGCAGTTCTTC.